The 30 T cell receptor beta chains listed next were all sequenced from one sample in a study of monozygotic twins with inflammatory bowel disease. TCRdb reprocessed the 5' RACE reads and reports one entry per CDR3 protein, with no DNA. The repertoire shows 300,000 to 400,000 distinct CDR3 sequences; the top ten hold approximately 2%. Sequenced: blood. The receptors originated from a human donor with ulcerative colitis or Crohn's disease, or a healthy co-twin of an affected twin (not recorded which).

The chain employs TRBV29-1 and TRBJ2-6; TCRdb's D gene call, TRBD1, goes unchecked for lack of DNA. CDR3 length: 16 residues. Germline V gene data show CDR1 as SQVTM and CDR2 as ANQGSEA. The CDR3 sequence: CSGFLDNSSGANVLTF. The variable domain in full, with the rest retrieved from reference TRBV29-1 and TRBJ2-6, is SAVISQKPSRDICQRGTSLTIQCQVDSQVTMMFWYRQQPGQSLTLIATANQGSEATYESGFVIDKFPISRPNLTFSTLTVSNMSPEDSSIYLCSGFLDNSSGANVLTFGAGSRLTVL.

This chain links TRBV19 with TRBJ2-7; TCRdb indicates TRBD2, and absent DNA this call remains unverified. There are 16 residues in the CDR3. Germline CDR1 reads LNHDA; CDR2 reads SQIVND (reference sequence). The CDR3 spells CASTTRGAGGLDEQYF.

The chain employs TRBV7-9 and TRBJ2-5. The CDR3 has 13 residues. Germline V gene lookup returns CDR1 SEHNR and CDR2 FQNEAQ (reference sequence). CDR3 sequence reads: CASSLDQSETQYF.

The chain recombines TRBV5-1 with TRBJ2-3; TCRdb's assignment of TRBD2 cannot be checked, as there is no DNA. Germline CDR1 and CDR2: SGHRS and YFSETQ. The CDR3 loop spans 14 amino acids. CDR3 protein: CASRLATITDTQYF.

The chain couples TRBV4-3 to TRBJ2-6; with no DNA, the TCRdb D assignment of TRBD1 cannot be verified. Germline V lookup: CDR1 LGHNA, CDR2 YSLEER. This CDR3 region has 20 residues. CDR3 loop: CASSQAGFSAGLSGANVLTF.

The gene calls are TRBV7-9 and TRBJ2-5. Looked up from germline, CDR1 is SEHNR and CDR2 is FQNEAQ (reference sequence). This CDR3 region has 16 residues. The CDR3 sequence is CASSSKASLYQETQYF.

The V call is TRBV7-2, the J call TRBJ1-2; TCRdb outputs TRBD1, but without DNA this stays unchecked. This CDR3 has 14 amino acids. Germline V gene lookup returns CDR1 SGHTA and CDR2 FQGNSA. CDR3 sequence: CASSQDSAVYGYTF.

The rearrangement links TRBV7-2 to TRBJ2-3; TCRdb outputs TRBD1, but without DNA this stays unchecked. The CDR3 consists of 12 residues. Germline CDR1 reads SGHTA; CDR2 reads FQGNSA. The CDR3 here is CASSQGESTQYF.

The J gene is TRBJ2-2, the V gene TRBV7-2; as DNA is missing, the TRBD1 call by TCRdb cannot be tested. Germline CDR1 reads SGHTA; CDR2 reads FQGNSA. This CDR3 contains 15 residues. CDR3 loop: CASSLAGQGTGELFF.

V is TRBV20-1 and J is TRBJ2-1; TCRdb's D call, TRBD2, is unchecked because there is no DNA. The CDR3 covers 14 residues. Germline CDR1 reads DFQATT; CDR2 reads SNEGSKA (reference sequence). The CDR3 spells CSALPSGGASEQFF.

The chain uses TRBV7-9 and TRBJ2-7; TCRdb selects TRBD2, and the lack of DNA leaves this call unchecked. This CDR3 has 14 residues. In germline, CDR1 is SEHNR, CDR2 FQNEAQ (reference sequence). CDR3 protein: CASSKLAGDGEQYF. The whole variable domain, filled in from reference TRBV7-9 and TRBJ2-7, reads DTGVSQNPRHKITKRGQNVTFRCDPISEHNRLYWYRQTLGQGPEFLTYFQNEAQLEKSRLLSDRFSAERPKGSFSTLEIQRTEQGDSAMYLCASSKLAGDGEQYFGPGTRLTVT.

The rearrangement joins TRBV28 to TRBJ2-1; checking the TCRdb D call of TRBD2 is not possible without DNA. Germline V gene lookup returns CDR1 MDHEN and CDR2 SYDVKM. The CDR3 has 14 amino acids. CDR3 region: CASSLGLANNEQFF.

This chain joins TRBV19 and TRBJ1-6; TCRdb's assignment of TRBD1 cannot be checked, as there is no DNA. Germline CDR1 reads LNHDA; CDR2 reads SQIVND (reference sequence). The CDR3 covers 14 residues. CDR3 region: CASGDSSYNSPLHF. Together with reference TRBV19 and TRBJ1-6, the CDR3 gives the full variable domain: DGGITQSPKYLFRKEGQNVTLSCEQNLNHDAMYWYRQDPGQGLRLIYYSQIVNDFQKGDIAEGYSVSREKKESFPLTVTSAQKNPTAFYLCASGDSSYNSPLHFGNGTRLTVT.

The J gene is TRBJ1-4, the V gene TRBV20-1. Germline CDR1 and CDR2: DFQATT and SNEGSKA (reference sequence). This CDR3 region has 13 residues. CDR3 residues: CSARDGTNEKLFF.

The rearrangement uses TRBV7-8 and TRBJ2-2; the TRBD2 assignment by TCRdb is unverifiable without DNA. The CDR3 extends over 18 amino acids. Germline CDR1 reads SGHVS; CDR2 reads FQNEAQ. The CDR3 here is CASSLGGLARFNTGELFF.

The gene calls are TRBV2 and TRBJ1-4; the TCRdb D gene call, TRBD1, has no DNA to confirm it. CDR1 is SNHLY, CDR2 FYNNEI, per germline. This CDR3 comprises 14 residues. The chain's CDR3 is CASLNRATNENLFF.

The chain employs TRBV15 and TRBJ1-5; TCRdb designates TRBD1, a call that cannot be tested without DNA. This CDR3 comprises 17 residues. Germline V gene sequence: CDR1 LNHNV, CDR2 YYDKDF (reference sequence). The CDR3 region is CATSRRQGINSNQPQHF.

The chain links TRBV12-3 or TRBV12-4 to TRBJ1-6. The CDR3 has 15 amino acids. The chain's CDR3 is CASRLDSGLYSPLHF.

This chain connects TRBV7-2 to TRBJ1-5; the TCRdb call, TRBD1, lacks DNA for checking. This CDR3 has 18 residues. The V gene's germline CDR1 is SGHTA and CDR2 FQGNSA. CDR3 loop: CASSLTLGASNSNQPQHF.

The CDR3 sequence is CSARDGRYLAKNIQYF. The chain couples TRBV20-1 to TRBJ2-4. CDR1 and CDR2 from the germline V gene are DFQATT and SNEGSKA (reference sequence). The CDR3 runs 16 residues.

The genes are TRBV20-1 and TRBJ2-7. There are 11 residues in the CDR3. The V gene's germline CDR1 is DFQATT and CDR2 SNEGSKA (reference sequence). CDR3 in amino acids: CSALNFYEQYF.

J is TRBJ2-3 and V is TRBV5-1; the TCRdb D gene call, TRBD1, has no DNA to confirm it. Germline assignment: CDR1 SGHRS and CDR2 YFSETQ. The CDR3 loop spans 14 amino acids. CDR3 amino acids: CASSPGNPADTQYF.

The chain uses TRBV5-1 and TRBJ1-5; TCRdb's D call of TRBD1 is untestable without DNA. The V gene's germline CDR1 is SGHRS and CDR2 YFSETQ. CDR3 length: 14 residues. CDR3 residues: CASSSGELSQPQHF.

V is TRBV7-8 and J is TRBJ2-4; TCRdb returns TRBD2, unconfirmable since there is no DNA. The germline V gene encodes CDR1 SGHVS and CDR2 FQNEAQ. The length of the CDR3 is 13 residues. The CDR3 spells CASRDLAKNIQYF.

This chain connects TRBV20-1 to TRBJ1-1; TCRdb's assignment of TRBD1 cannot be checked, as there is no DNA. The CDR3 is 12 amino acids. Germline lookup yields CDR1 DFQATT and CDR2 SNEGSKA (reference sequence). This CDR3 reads CSSGQNGTEAFF.

CDR3 loop: CASSQVGSGGATQYF. This chain connects TRBV3-1 to TRBJ2-3; checking the TCRdb D call of TRBD2 is not possible without DNA. This CDR3 has 15 amino acids. In germline, CDR1 is LGHDT, CDR2 YNNKEL (reference sequence).

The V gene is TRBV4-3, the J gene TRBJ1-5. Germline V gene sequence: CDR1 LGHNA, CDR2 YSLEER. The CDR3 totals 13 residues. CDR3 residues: CASSQDQDQPQHF.

The CDR3 loop is CASSKENRIAEAFF. The V call is TRBV21-1, the J call TRBJ1-1; the TRBD1 assignment by TCRdb is unverifiable without DNA. TRBV21-1 is a documented pseudogene. This CDR3 spans 14 amino acids.

This CDR3 is CASSERRTSGRRNGELFF. The J gene is TRBJ2-2, the V gene TRBV9; the D gene TCRdb calls, TRBD2, cannot be checked with no DNA. Germline V gives CDR1 SGDLS, CDR2 YYNGEE. The CDR3 extends over 18 amino acids.

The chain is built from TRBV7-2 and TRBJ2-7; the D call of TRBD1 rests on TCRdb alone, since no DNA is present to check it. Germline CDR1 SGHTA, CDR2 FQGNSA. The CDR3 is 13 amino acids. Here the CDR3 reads CASSLTGDYEQYF.